This T cell receptor (beta chain) was recovered during a study of cytomegalovirus exposure and HLA in healthy donors. Vbeta (60) and Jbeta (13) primers were used in the PCR. Using immunoSEQ multiplex PCR, the repertoire was profiled, and TCRdb retains in-frame clones only, with some absent. This sample has roughly 70,000 clones; 80% to 90% occur once, and the top ten carry about an eighth. Germline V CDR1 and CDR2: SGDLS, YYNGEE. Trimming cost V 7 bases and J 6 bases; bases outside gene matches: 10. CDR3 length equals 14 residues. This chain uses TRBV9 with TRBJ2-1, with TRBD2 matching 7 bases. The sequenced sample was PBMCs. The clonotype was recovered from a woman aged 30 to 39 in good health and CMV-seropositive. CDR3 bases: TGTGCCAGCGGGGGGGACTATCCCCCCAATGAGCAGTTCTTC. Translated, it gives CASGGDYPPNEQFF.